These 8 T cell receptor beta chains share one sample of origin, sequenced in a study of metastatic and nonmetastatic thyroid tumors. MiXCR was used by TCRdb to re-call the PCR reads. The sample holds 75,000 to 95,000 clones, approximately 12% seen once. Ahead of thyroid surgery, no patient had received treatment of any kind. What was sequenced was blood. The receptors come from a female donor with papillary thyroid cancer or a benign thyroid nodule (not recorded which). Some clones in this sample may be carry-over from other donors' samples.

This clone was picked up one time. V gene TRBV5-5 combines with J gene TRBJ2-2; weak D call: TRBD1 (6 bases). Germline V gene data show CDR1 as SGHKS and CDR2 as YYEKEE (reference sequence). The CDR3 is 15 amino acids. V was shortened by 2 bases and J by 7 bases, with 15 bases between the two germline ends. CDR3 coding DNA: TGTGCCAGCAGCTTCCCCCCTGGGGGCTTCGGGGAGCTGTTTTTT. This encodes CASSFPPGGFGELFF.

The sample holds many counts of this clone. The rearrangement links TRBV7-2 to TRBJ2-2; D not certain. The V gene's germline CDR1 is SGHTA and CDR2 FQGNSA. The CDR3 length is 14 residues. Trimming left V 0 bases short and J 2 bases short, with 4 bases between. In DNA form, the CDR3 reads TGTGCCAGCAGCTTAGCGGAAAACACCGGGGAGCTGTTTTTT. It encodes CASSLAENTGELFF.

In this sample, this clone turned up many times. The chain carries TRBV4-2 and TRBJ2-5; TRBD2 matches at 10 bases. V was clipped by 4 bases and J by 3 bases; unmatched bases: 8. The germline CDR1 and CDR2 sequences are LGHNA and YNFKEQ. This CDR3 has 16 residues. The CDR3 coding sequence is TGTGCCAGCAGCCCTTCTTTGGGACTAGCGAAAGAGACCCAGTACTTC. This gives the protein CASSPSLGLAKETQYF.

This clone was counted many times. V and J are TRBV20-1 and TRBJ2-1; D perhaps matches TRBD2 (6 bases). Germline V gene lookup returns CDR1 DFQATT and CDR2 SNEGSKA (reference sequence). Trimming removed 0 bases at V and 1 base at J, with 10 bases between. The CDR3 has 15 residues. The CDR3 loop is CSARDAGGSYNEQFF. The DNA for the CDR3 is TGCAGTGCTAGAGATGCCGGGGGATCCTACAATGAGCAGTTCTTC.

This clone was seen many times. The rearrangement uses TRBV7-3 and TRBJ1-4; D ambiguous. Trimming removed 2 bases at V and 15 bases at J, with 16 bases between. The CDR3 is 13 residues long. Germline-derived CDR1 and CDR2 are SGHTA and FQGTGA. CDR3 in amino acids: CASSLFNGFLLFF. DNA for the CDR3: TGTGCCAGCAGCTTATTTAATGGTTTCCTTTTGTTTTTT. The entire variable domain, with the rest obtained from reference TRBV7-3 and TRBJ1-4, is as follows: GAGVSQTPSNKVTEKGKYVELRCDPISGHTALYWYRQSLGQGPEFLIYFQGTGAADDSGLPNDRFFAVRPEGSVSTLKIQRTERGDSAVYLCASSLFNGFLLFFGSGTQLSVL.

This clone occurred many times. The chain couples TRBV10-3 to TRBJ1-3; unclear D gene. This CDR3 comprises 16 residues. Deletions cut 3 bases from V and 0 bases from J, with 12 bases between. The germline V gene encodes CDR1 ENHRY and CDR2 SYGVKD. CDR3 nucleotide sequence: TGTGCCATCAGTGATACTGCCGGGAGCTCTGGAAACACCATATATTTT. The encoded protein is CAISDTAGSSGNTIYF.

This clone was seen at least ten times. J is TRBJ1-4 and V is TRBV3-1; tentatively, D is TRBD1 (6 bases). CDR1 LGHDT and CDR2 YNNKEL come from the germline V gene (reference sequence). V lost 1 base to trimming and J lost 10 bases, with 16 bases between them. The CDR3 contains 15 residues. The CDR3 DNA sequence: TGTGCCAGCAGCCAAGGGGGAGGGGGGCGTGGAAAACTGTTTTTT. Translating gives CASSQGGGGRGKLFF.

Concerning this clone: The junction departs from germline at one end; a sequencing error may be responsible. The rearrangement links TRBV30 to TRBJ2-4, with 10 bases lining up with TRBD1. The CDR3 loop spans 13 amino acids. Germline V lookup: CDR1 GTSNPN, CDR2 SVGIG (reference sequence). This CDR3 is CAWSTRDRGEQLF. In DNA, the CDR3 is TGTGCCTGGAGTACTCGGGACAGGGGTGAGCAGCTCTTC. Based on the CDR3 plus reference TRBV30 and TRBJ2-4, the full variable domain is SQTIHQWPATLVQPVGSPLSLECTVEGTSNPNLYWYRQAAGRGLQLLFYSVGIGQISSEVPQNLSASRPQDRQFILSSKKLLLSDSGFYLCAWSTRDRGEQLFGAGTRLSVL.